This T cell receptor beta chain was observed in a study of CD4 T cells in relation to SARS-CoV-2 and coronaviruses (dated by TCRdb to 2020 to 2022). Concerning the study at large: In the ViraFEST assay, PBMCs were cultured with antigen for about eleven days, after which TCR beta CDR3s were sequenced to identify clonal expansions specific to the antigen. The negative reference condition was either a culture with an HIV-1 Nef peptide pool or a culture with no peptide. Using patient-derived lymphoblastoid cell lines, the shared crossreactive spike epitopes were mapped to their HLA restriction. Memory CD4+ T cell crossreactivity between SARS-CoV-2 and common cold coronavirus spike proteins was assessed at the TCR clonotype level in the study. The Adaptive Biotechnologies TCR-sequencing kit was used to sequence samples from three pre-COVID donors and the naive versus memory experiments, while other data came from Illumina-based sequencing. A different TCR-beta assay, based on Illumina, was used to sequence expansion assays from other donors in the study.

Concerning this clone itself: The clone's antigen remains unknown. No much larger clone exists at a distance of one base, and base qualities are not known.

Findings and caveats that apply to the study as a whole: Significantly weaker SARS-CoV-2-driven expansion was shown by crossreactive clones than by monoreactive clones, consistent with antigenic imprinting. No donor contributed both pre-pandemic and post-infection samples, which limited tracing the source of pre-existing responses. Memory CD4+ clonotypes crossrecognizing SARS-CoV-2 and at least one common cold coronavirus spike were found in approximately 65% of donors. Crossreactivity analysis was centred on spike protein, so crossreactivity against other viral proteins was not assessed. Small numbers of patients and of tested TCRs were a limitation of the study.

CD4+ T cells from unexposed donors were collected before the COVID-19 pandemic (2011-2018). Following 10 days of culture, the EasySep CD4+ T cell isolation kit was used to isolate CD4+ T cells. As cell numbers permitted, CD4+ T cells from unexposed donors were tested for reactivity to SARS-CoV-2 S and N and to four common cold coronavirus spike pools. PBMCs were cultured at around 2 million per well in IMDM supplemented with around 5.3% human AB serum and 9 to 10 IU/ml IL-2. Half of the culture medium was replaced with fresh IL-2-containing medium on days 3 and 7. In general, every peptide culture condition was set up in three replicate wells. The leukapheresis product used for the unexposed donors was purchased from a commercial source. Ficoll-Paque PLUS gradient centrifugation was used to isolate PBMCs from leukapheresis product or whole blood. The PBMCs went either fresh into the expansion assay or into cryopreservation at -140 degrees C. The QIAamp Micro DNA Kit was used to extract genomic DNA from the CD4+ T cells.

The library was prepared using the immunoSEQ multiplex PCR assay. The authors' analysis ran thus. During preprocessing, nonproductive sequences were discarded, as were any CDR3s that did not begin with C, did not end with F or W, or were shorter than 7 amino acids. Antigen-specific clonotypes were called with the MANAFEST web app, based on expansion relative to reference and other culture wells. A clone was considered positive if significant expansion relative to the reference culture was observed in 2 of 3 replicate wells at an FDR below 0.05. For a clone to be considered positive, significant expansion relative to all other tandem wells and an odds ratio above 5 were also required. CDR3 homology was quantified as pairwise Levenshtein distance, calculated with the stringdist R package after three terminal residues were trimmed from each end. Here the immuneACCESS table is served through TCRdb, limited to in-frame sequences with V and J called. Missing clones are a known gap in these copies; in checked studies unresolved V genes cover under half, and the rest lacks a known reason. V, J and clone size derive from that table, while D and trimming were established from the DNA sequence. The sample has 25,000 or so clones on record, 75% to 80% of them singletons. The ten largest clones capture more than 11% of the sample.

The germline V gene encodes CDR1 KGHDR and CDR2 SFDVKD. V loses 6 bases at its end and J loses 5 bases; junction bases beyond the gene matches: 6. From the cysteine up to the phenylalanine, the CDR3 has a length of 14 residues. The kept DNA is CDR3 alone, 42 bases in frame from the first base. The sequence derives from a human donor in good health. The sequencing sample was made of CD4+ T cells from PBMCs, cultured in vitro. The rearrangement joined TRBV24-1 to TRBJ2-1; 7 middle bases align to TRBD2. The sequence in DNA is TGTGCCACCAGTCCCCAAGCGGGACACAATGAGCAGTTCTTC. Translation gives CATSPQAGHNEQFF.